This TCR beta chain was profiled in a study of blood T cell repertoires in COVID-19. The overall study: Samples of COVID-19 (acute and convalescent) were obtained from the United States, Italy and Spain. Sample material is recorded as cDNA or gDNA derived from T cells, B-cell-depleted T cells, or PBMCs.

Under the authors' procedure: Amplification of reference gene primers provided the estimated nucleated cell counts. TCRdb keeps only in-frame clones here, not all; method: immunoSEQ multiplex PCR. V and J calls and clone size follow that table, whereas D and trimming were derived from the DNA. Among 150,000 to 200,000 clones, nearly 80% were seen once, and the ten largest hold around 13%. This CDR3 is built from 15 residues. Germline assignment: CDR1 SGHRS and CDR2 YFSETQ. Germline trimming cut 3 bases from V and 2 bases from J; bases unmatched to any gene: 1. This clone was detected only a few times. Other DNA sequences of this sample code for an identical CDR3.

The sample consisted of peripheral blood. This clonotype was sampled from a woman aged 80 or older with acute or convalescent COVID-19. The J gene is TRBJ2-7, the V gene TRBV5-1, with TRBD2 matching 14 bases. As DNA, the CDR3 is TGCGCCAGCAGCTCGGGACTAGCGGGGGCCTACGAGCAGTACTTC. It yields the protein CASSSGLAGAYEQYF.